This T cell receptor beta chain is from a study of regulatory T cells in long-lasting Graves disease. CDR3 regions were amplified by Arm-PCR using iRepertoire HTBI primers to build TCR beta libraries. One entry per CDR3 protein results from TCRdb running MiXCR on the multiplex PCR reads. The sample records hundreds of thousands of distinct CDR3 sequences, 16% being singletons. Time point specified: newly diagnosed GD, antithyroid drugs for less than 3 months. TCR sequences were obtained from RNA taken from PBMCs. A blood draw put nine milliliters of peripheral blood into EDTA tubes. This CDR3 is 12 amino acids long. V dropped 5 bases and J dropped 8 bases, with 10 bases sitting between them. Germline V CDR1 and CDR2: SEHNR, FQNEAQ (reference sequence). These data were likewise used in another study, on T cells in Graves' hyperthyroidism and ophthalmopathy.

The gene calls are TRBV7-9 and TRBJ2-4; tentative D call: TRBD1 (5 bases). The sequence derives from a woman younger than 45 with Graves disease. The specimen was peripheral blood mononuclear cells (PBMCs), collected at new diagnosis, from a patient treated with antithyroid drugs. The CDR3 nucleotides read TGTGCCAGCAGCCCTCAAGGGGACATTCAGTACTTC. Translating gives CASSPQGDIQYF.